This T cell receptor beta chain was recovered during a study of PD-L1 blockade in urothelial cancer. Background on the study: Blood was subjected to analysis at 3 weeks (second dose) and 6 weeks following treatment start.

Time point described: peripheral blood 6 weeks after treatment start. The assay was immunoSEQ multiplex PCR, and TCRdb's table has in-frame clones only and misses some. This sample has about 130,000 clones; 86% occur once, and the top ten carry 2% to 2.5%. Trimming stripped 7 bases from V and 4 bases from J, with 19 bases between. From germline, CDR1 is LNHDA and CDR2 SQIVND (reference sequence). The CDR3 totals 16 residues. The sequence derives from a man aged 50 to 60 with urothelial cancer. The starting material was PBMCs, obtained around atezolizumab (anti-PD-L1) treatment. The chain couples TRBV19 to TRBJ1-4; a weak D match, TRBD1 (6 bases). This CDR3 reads CASTLNPAGVNEKLFF. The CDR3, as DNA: TGTGCCAGTACCCTGAACCCCGCAGGGGTTAATGAAAAACTGTTTTTT.